The sequence of this TCR beta chain was determined in a study of blood T cells in healthy people across ages. The junction had 6 bases not matched to a gene; V was cut back by 4 bases and J by 4 bases. This CDR3 spans 16 amino acids. Germline V gene sequence: CDR1 MNHNS, CDR2 SASEGT. The table lists this clonotype with a few counts. Its specificity is unknown. Study-wide results and limits: CMV status of donors was unknown, possibly confounding expanded clonotype changes.

A second PCR, run for 7 to 11 cycles, used a sample-barcoded 5' primer plus a J-beta primer mix. Every cDNA molecule bore a tag from a template-switch adaptor containing 12 random nucleotides. TCRdb re-called the 5' RACE reads with MiXCR, one entry per CDR3 protein. The repertoire consists of 650,000 to 1,000,000 distinct CDR3 sequences, with 46% occurring once and the leading ten covering roughly 20%. Sequencing was carried out using blood. The sequence was collected from a man of 80 years or more in good health. V is TRBV6-1 and J is TRBJ2-3; 12 bases fit TRBD2. In DNA form, the CDR3 reads TGTGCCAGCAGTGTCCTAGCGGGAGGGCGAGCAGATACGCAGTATTTT. This gives the protein CASSVLAGGRADTQYF.